The 13 T cell receptor beta chains in this list originate from one sample, sequenced in a study of molecular identifiers for immune sequencing clone quantification. From the PCR reads, TCRdb called clonotypes with MiXCR, one entry per CDR3 protein. The table records around 460,000 distinct CDR3 sequences, around 25% of them present only once. Sequencing used naive CD8+ T cells from blood, with Jurkat cell RNA spiked in. Subset denoted: FACS-sorted CD8+CD4-CCR7+CD45RA+ naive T cells. These receptors were taken from a human donor in good health. Some libraries in this study had Jurkat cell RNA spiked in.

This clonotype was seen ten or more times. This chain links TRBV9 with TRBJ2-7, with D possibly being TRBD2 (5 bases). The CDR3 consists of 15 residues. Germline lookup yields CDR1 SGDLS and CDR2 YYNGEE. Between the trimmed V and J ends, which lost 1 base and 0 bases, there was a span of 11 bases. The CDR3 region is CASSVTPGYSYEQYF. For the CDR3, the DNA is TGTGCCAGCAGCGTAACCCCGGGGTACTCCTACGAGCAGTACTTC.

This clonotype was recorded many times. V is TRBV27 and J is TRBJ1-1; D gene unclear. Germline V gives CDR1 MNHEY, CDR2 SMNVEV (reference sequence). The length of the CDR3 is 15 residues. Trimming left V 5 bases short and J 5 bases short, with 18 bases between. The CDR3 region has the DNA TGTGCCAGCAGTCCCTGGGGAGACCCGATAACTGAAGCTTTCTTT. Its protein product is CASSPWGDPITEAFF.

This clonotype was observed many times. This chain connects TRBV29-1 to TRBJ1-1; 7 bases match TRBD1. The J segment lost 5 bases and the V segment lost 7 bases, leaving 16 bases of the junction unmatched. The CDR3 is 15 residues long. Germline lookup yields CDR1 SQVTM and CDR2 ANQGSEA. The CDR3, as DNA: TGCAGCGCAAACCCAGGGGAGGGGGCGCGGACTGAAGCTTTCTTT. Protein: CSANPGEGARTEAFF. Full variable domain (rest looked up from reference TRBV29-1 and TRBJ1-1): SAVISQKPSRDICQRGTSLTIQCQVDSQVTMMFWYRQQPGQSLTLIATANQGSEATYESGFVIDKFPISRPNLTFSTLTVSNMSPEDSSIYLCSANPGEGARTEAFFGQGTRLTVV.

The chain uses TRBV5-1 and TRBJ1-4; 9 nucleotides agree with TRBD1. The germline V gene encodes CDR1 SGHRS and CDR2 YFSETQ. The CDR3 has 17 amino acids. J lost 4 bases, V lost 4 bases, and 11 bases had no gene match. Here the CDR3 reads CASSDTGQGTVNEKLFF. For the CDR3, the DNA is TGCGCCAGCAGCGACACCGGACAGGGGACAGTTAATGAAAAACTGTTTTTT.

This chain uses TRBV19 with TRBJ1-1, with D unresolved. The V end was cut by 5 bases, the J end by 5 bases, with 12 bases between. Looked up from germline, CDR1 is LNHDA and CDR2 is SQIVND (reference sequence). The CDR3 has 13 residues. CDR3 sequence: CASSPRPGTEAFF. CDR3 nucleotides: TGTGCCAGTAGTCCCAGACCGGGGACTGAAGCTTTCTTT.

This clonotype was seen more than once but under ten times. The chain employs TRBV7-9 and TRBJ2-7, with TRBD2 identical over 7 bases. This CDR3 spans 13 amino acids. Germline V lookup: CDR1 SEHNR, CDR2 FQNEAQ (reference sequence). The V gene end was trimmed by 2 bases and the J gene end by 7 bases; junction bases not matched to a gene: 5. CDR3 region: CASSLYGEGEQYF. CDR3 DNA sequence: TGTGCCAGCAGCTTATACGGGGAGGGGGAGCAGTACTTC.

This clonotype was detected only a few times. This sequence joins TRBV7-9 and TRBJ2-7, with TRBD2 identical over 9 bases. This CDR3 has 15 amino acids. V shed 5 bases and J 2 bases; nucleotides not matched to a gene: 7. Germline V lookup: CDR1 SEHNR, CDR2 FQNEAQ (reference sequence). CDR3 DNA: TGTGCCAGCAGCCCAATAGCGGGAGTCACCTACGAGCAGTACTTC. Protein product: CASSPIAGVTYEQYF.

This clonotype was seen many times. The chain employs TRBV21-1 and TRBJ1-4; the table's D call TRBD1 went unverified against the DNA. TRBV21-1 is a pseudogene. This CDR3 spans 15 amino acids. CDR3 sequence: CASSSLAGAEEKLFF. The CDR3 bases are TGTGCCAGCTCTTCACTGGCCGGGGCCGAAGAAAAACTGTTTTTT.

There are many counts of this clonotype. J is TRBJ2-3 and V is TRBV6-1; D is uncertain. The germline gives CDR1 MNHNS, CDR2 SASEGT. The CDR3 covers 15 residues. Trimming removed 1 base at V and 0 bases at J, with 8 bases between. The CDR3 is CASSEGQLSTDTQYF. In DNA, the CDR3 is TGTGCCAGCAGTGAAGGACAACTCAGCACAGATACGCAGTATTTT.

This clonotype was seen a few times. The CDR3 here is CSAIQGFETDNEKLFF. CDR3 nucleotides: TGCAGTGCCATACAGGGTTTCGAAACGGATAATGAAAAACTGTTTTTT. This chain joins TRBV20-1 and TRBJ1-4, with D possibly TRBD1 on 6 matching bases. Germline V lookup: CDR1 DFQATT, CDR2 SNEGSKA (reference sequence). Trimming took off 6 bases at V and 4 bases at J, with 21 bases between the two ends. The CDR3 spans 16 residues.

This clonotype was seen ten or more times. The V gene is TRBV7-9, the J gene TRBJ1-3; D perhaps matches TRBD1 (5 bases). CDR3 length: 17 amino acids. Per germline, CDR1 SEHNR and CDR2 FQNEAQ (reference sequence). V was pared by 5 bases and J by 0 bases, with 17 bases between. This CDR3 is CASSLTSRDLSGNTIYF. The CDR3 DNA sequence: TGTGCCAGCAGCCTAACAAGCCGGGACCTCTCTGGAAACACCATATATTTT.

This chain links TRBV9 with TRBJ2-3; 8 nucleotides align to TRBD2. The V gene end was trimmed by 7 bases and the J gene end by 5 bases; junction bases not matched to a gene: 12. This CDR3 is built from 15 residues. CDR1 and CDR2 from the germline V gene are SGDLS and YYNGEE. Here the CDR3 reads CASGGYGRARDTQYF. The CDR3 region has the DNA TGTGCCAGCGGCGGATACGGGAGGGCCAGAGATACGCAGTATTTT.

This clonotype was counted a few times. CDR3 DNA: TGTGCCAGCAGCGCCGGACAGACCCTCTACACCTTC. Its protein product is CASSAGQTLYTF. The chain employs TRBV5-3 and TRBJ1-2; the D gene is possibly TRBD1 (6 bases). TRBV5-3 is designated an ORF whose function remains uncertain. The CDR3 runs to 12 residues. V was shortened by 8 bases and J by 10 bases, with 18 bases between the two germline ends.